One sample yielded the 8 T cell receptor beta chains listed below, sequenced in a study of shared clonotypes between healthy human individuals. Libraries were prepared by immunoSEQ multiplex PCR; TCRdb keeps only in-frame clonotypes and omits some of them. The sample contains about 120,000 clones, around 68% of which appear only once. Material for sequencing was memory CD8+ T cells sorted from blood. Subset given: CD45RO+ cells pooled with CCR7-negative TemRA cells. These receptors all stem from a woman aged 25 to 45 in good health.

The chain combines TRBV9 with TRBJ2-2, with no clear D. The CDR3 is made up of 16 amino acids. The V and J ends lost 0 bases and 5 bases respectively, with 14 bases between them. Germline V CDR1 and CDR2: SGDLS, YYNGEE. CDR3 region: CASSVGYHLGTGELFF. The CDR3 DNA follows: TGTGCCAGCAGCGTAGGGTACCACTTGGGGACCGGGGAGCTGTTTTTT.

The V gene is TRBV6-1, the J gene TRBJ2-3, with D perhaps TRBD1 or TRBD2 (6 bases each). Germline V lookup: CDR1 MNHNS, CDR2 SASEGT. CDR3 length equals 16 residues. Deletions cut 2 bases from V and 2 bases from J, with 14 bases between. In nucleotides, the CDR3 is TGTGCCAGCAGTGAAAGGGCGGGACATATCACAGATACGCAGTATTTT. The encoded protein is CASSERAGHITDTQYF.

The chain links TRBV4-1 to TRBJ2-1, with TRBD2 as a possible D gene (6 bases). The CDR3 loop spans 16 amino acids. Germline CDR1 MGHRA, CDR2 YSYEKL. The V gene lost 0 bases and the J gene lost 3 bases, with 12 bases spanning the gap. CDR3 region: CASSQEASGLYNEQFF. As DNA, the CDR3 is TGCGCCAGCAGCCAAGAAGCGAGCGGGCTCTACAATGAGCAGTTCTTC.

The rearrangement links TRBV5-5 to TRBJ2-7; the match to TRBD2 covers 10 bases. Looked up from germline, CDR1 is SGHKS and CDR2 is YYEKEE (reference sequence). V was clipped by 3 bases and J by 2 bases; unmatched bases: 5. CDR3 length: 15 residues. In DNA form, the CDR3 reads TGTGCCAGCAGCTCGCTAGCGGGAGTCCCCTACGAGCAGTACTTC. It codes for CASSSLAGVPYEQYF.

The rearrangement uses TRBV19 and TRBJ1-5; D call uncertain. Germline-derived CDR1 and CDR2 are LNHDA and SQIVND (reference sequence). The CDR3 spans 16 residues. Trimming stripped 4 bases from V and 2 bases from J, with 15 bases between. The CDR3 region is CASSRTSFIGNQPQHF. In DNA form, the CDR3 reads TGTGCCAGTAGTAGGACCTCCTTTATAGGCAATCAGCCCCAGCATTTT.

This clone was seen only a few times. The V gene is TRBV25-1, the J gene TRBJ1-1; D is ambiguous. V was cut by 3 bases and J by 0 bases, with 8 bases left in between. Germline values: CDR1 MGHDK, CDR2 SYGVNS. There are 14 residues in the CDR3. For the CDR3, the DNA is TGTGCCAGCAGTGACCGAACATTGAACACTGAAGCTTTCTTT. Translation gives CASSDRTLNTEAFF.

This clone was found once. The chain couples TRBV11-1 to TRBJ2-5, with 8 bases fitting TRBD1. Trimming at V came to 5 bases and at J to 5 bases, leaving 7 bases not matched to a gene. CDR1 is SGHAT and CDR2 is FQDESV in the germline V gene (reference sequence). The CDR3 is 14 residues long. CDR3 in amino acids: CASSPRTGKETQYF. In nucleotides, the CDR3 is TGTGCCAGCAGCCCCAGGACAGGGAAGGAGACCCAGTACTTC.

This chain connects TRBV29-1 to TRBJ2-1; 11 bases agree with TRBD2. The length of the CDR3 is 15 residues. Germline V CDR1 and CDR2: SQVTM, ANQGSEA. The trim removed 3 bases at V and 8 bases at J, leaving 9 bases unmatched. This CDR3 reads CSVEVLAGGSDEQFF. CDR3 DNA: TGCAGCGTTGAGGTGCTAGCGGGAGGTTCGGATGAGCAGTTCTTC.